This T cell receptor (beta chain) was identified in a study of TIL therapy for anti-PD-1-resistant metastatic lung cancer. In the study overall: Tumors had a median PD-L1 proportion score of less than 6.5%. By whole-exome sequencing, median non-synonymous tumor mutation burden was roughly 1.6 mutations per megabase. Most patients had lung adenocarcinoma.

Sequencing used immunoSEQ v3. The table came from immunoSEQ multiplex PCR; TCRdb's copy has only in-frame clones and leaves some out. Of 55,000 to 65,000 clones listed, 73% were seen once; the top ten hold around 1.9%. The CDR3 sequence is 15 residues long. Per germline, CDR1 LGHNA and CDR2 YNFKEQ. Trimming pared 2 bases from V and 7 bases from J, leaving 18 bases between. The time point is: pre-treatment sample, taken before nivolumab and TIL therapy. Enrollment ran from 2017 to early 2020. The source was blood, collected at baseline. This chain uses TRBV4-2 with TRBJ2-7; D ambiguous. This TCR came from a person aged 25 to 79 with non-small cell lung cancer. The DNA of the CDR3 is TGTGCCAGCAGCCAATCCCACCCCCCCTTGAGAGAGCAGTACTTC. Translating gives CASSQSHPPLREQYF.